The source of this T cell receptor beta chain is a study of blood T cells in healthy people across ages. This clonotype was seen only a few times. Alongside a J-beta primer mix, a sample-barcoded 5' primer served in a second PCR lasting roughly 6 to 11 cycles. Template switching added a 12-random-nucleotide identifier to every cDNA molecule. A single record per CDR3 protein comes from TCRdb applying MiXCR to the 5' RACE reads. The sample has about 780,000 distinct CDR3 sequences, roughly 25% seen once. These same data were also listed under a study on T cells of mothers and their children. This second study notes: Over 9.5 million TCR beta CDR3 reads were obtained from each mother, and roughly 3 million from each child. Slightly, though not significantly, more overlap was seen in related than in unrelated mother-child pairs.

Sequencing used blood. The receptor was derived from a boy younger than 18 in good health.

The CDR3 DNA reads TGTGCCAGCAGTTTGGACGGCGCAACCTACGAGCAGTACTTC. Translated: CASSLDGATYEQYF. The chain links TRBV12-3 or TRBV12-4 to TRBJ2-7; D gene ambiguous. The V gene lost 3 bases and the J gene lost 2 bases, with 11 bases spanning the gap. The CDR3 runs 14 residues.